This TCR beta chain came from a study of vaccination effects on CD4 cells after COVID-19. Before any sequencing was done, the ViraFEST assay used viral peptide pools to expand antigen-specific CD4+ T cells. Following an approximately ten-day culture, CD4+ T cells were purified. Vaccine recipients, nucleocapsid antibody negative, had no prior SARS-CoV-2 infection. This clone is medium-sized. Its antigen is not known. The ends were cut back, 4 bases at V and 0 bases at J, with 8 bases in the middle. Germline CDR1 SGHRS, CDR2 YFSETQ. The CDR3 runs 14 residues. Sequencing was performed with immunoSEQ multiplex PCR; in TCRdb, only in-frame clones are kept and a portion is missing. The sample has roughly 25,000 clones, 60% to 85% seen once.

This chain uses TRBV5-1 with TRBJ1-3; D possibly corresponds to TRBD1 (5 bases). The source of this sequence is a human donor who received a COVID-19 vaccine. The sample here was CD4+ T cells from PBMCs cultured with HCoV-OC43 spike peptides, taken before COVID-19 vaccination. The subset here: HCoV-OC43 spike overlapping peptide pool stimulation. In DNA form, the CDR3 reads TGCGCCAGCAGCCAGGACAACTCTGGAAACACCATATATTTT. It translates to CASSQDNSGNTIYF. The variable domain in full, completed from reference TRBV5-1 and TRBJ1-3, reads KAGVTQTPRYLIKTRGQQVTLSCSPISGHRSVSWYQQTPGQGLQFLFEYFSETQRNKGNFPGRFSGRQFSNSRSEMNVSTLELGDSALYLCASSQDNSGNTIYFGEGSWLTVV.